A selection of T cell receptor beta chains follows, all from one sample in a study of T-cell memory formation after mild COVID-19. TCRdb re-derived calls from the 5' RACE reads in MiXCR, one entry per CDR3 protein. Of approximately 60,000 distinct CDR3 sequences in the sample, 9.5% were seen once. The sequencing sample was made of PBMCs or a T cell subset sorted from them (not recorded which). The receptor set was obtained from a man aged 18 to 29 who had mild COVID-19 (a few samples of this study predate the infection). Cell type and time point are not known. Both conserved end residues are part of each CDR3. A D gene is named only where the DNA matches it firmly. Rows give clone size only sometimes, using once, few, many, or a class for an expanded clone.

cdr3_aa: CASSNLGGAEAFF; cdr3_nt: TGTGCCAGCAGCAACCTTGGGGGGGCTGAAGCTTTCTTT; d_call: .; clone_size: few; v_call: TRBV2; j_call: TRBJ1-1
cdr3_aa: CASSFGSRADTGELFF; cdr3_nt: TGTGCCAGCAGCTTTGGATCGAGGGCAGACACCGGGGAGCTGTTTTTT; d_call: .; clone_size: many; v_call: TRBV7-3; j_call: TRBJ2-2
cdr3_aa: CASRVIPPDTQYF; cdr3_nt: TGCGCCAGCAGGGTGATCCCCCCAGATACGCAGTATTTT; d_call: .; clone_size: few; v_call: TRBV5-1; j_call: TRBJ2-3
cdr3_aa: CASCRTFLETQYF; cdr3_nt: TGTGCCAGCTGTCGGACTTTTTTGGAGACCCAGTACTTC; d_call: .; clone_size: .; v_call: TRBV7-2; j_call: TRBJ2-5
cdr3_aa: CASSPDRSRGTQYF; cdr3_nt: TGTGCCAGCTCACCTGACAGGTCGAGGGGGACCCAGTACTTC; d_call: .; clone_size: many; v_call: TRBV18; j_call: TRBJ2-5
cdr3_aa: CASSLGQGSNEQFF; cdr3_nt: TGCGCCAGCAGCTTGGGACAGGGAAGCAATGAGCAGTTCTTC; d_call: TRBD1; clone_size: many; v_call: TRBV5-1; j_call: TRBJ2-1
cdr3_aa: CASSLGLAASYNEQFF; cdr3_nt: TGCGCCAGCAGCCTGGGACTAGCGGCCAGCTACAATGAGCAGTTCTTC; d_call: TRBD2; clone_size: many; v_call: TRBV5-1; j_call: TRBJ2-1
cdr3_aa: CASSLGFAGTDTQYF; cdr3_nt: TGCGCCAGCAGCTTGGGATTTGCGGGTACAGATACGCAGTATTTT; d_call: .; clone_size: many; v_call: TRBV5-1; j_call: TRBJ2-3
cdr3_aa: CASSVEENSLFGSPLHF; cdr3_nt: TGTGCCAGCAGCGTAGAGGAAAACAGTTTGTTTGGATCACCCCTCCACTTT; d_call: .; clone_size: .; v_call: TRBV9; j_call: TRBJ1-6
cdr3_aa: CASLAIGSDTQYF; cdr3_nt: TGTGCCAGTCTAGCGATAGGATCAGATACGCAGTATTTT; d_call: .; clone_size: few; v_call: TRBV25-1; j_call: TRBJ2-3
cdr3_aa: CASKNLVGNQPQHF; cdr3_nt: TGTGCCAGCAAAAATTTGGTGGGCAATCAGCCCCAGCATTTT; d_call: .; clone_size: .; v_call: TRBV12-3/TRBV12-4; j_call: TRBJ1-5
cdr3_aa: CASRRQVYNSPLHF; cdr3_nt: TGTGCCAGCAGGCGACAGGTTTATAATTCACCCCTCCACTTT; d_call: .; clone_size: .; v_call: TRBV6-5; j_call: TRBJ1-6
cdr3_aa: CASSQDGHYTEAFF; cdr3_nt: TGCGCCAGCAGCCAAGATGGTCACTACACTGAAGCTTTCTTT; d_call: .; clone_size: .; v_call: TRBV4-1; j_call: TRBJ1-1
cdr3_aa: CSPRWAETQYF; cdr3_nt: TGCAGTCCGAGGTGGGCAGAGACCCAGTACTTC; d_call: .; clone_size: many; v_call: TRBV20-1; j_call: TRBJ2-5
cdr3_aa: CASSLAVYNSPLHF; cdr3_nt: TGTGCCAGCAGCCTGGCAGTTTATAATTCACCCCTCCACTTT; d_call: .; clone_size: few; v_call: TRBV3-1; j_call: TRBJ1-6
cdr3_aa: CASSPIRQGGNTIYF; cdr3_nt: TGTGCCAGCAGCCCAATTAGACAGGGTGGAAACACCATATATTTT; d_call: TRBD1; clone_size: .; v_call: TRBV11-2; j_call: TRBJ1-3
cdr3_aa: CASSLAFLRGRDSTEAFF; cdr3_nt: TGTGCCAGCAGCTTAGCGTTCCTCAGGGGGCGCGACTCCACTGAAGCTTTCTTT; d_call: TRBD1; clone_size: few; v_call: TRBV11-2; j_call: TRBJ1-1
cdr3_aa: CASSLGESEANYGYTF; cdr3_nt: TGCGCCAGCAGCTTGGGGGAGAGCGAGGCCAACTATGGCTACACCTTC; d_call: .; clone_size: .; v_call: TRBV5-1; j_call: TRBJ1-2
cdr3_aa: CASSMGLAGGWETQYF; cdr3_nt: TGTGCCAGCAGTATGGGACTAGCGGGGGGATGGGAGACCCAGTACTTC; d_call: TRBD2; clone_size: few; v_call: TRBV28; j_call: TRBJ2-5
cdr3_aa: CASSEVPGWDTQYF; cdr3_nt: TGTGCCAGCAGTGAAGTGCCAGGATGGGATACGCAGTATTTT; d_call: .; clone_size: .; v_call: TRBV2; j_call: TRBJ2-3
cdr3_aa: CSVERSLKETQYF; cdr3_nt: TGCAGCGTTGAAAGGTCCCTGAAGGAGACCCAGTACTTC; d_call: .; clone_size: few; v_call: TRBV29-1; j_call: TRBJ2-5
cdr3_aa: CASSLVVSYEQYF; cdr3_nt: TGTGCCAGCAGCTTAGTCGTCTCCTACGAGCAGTACTTC; d_call: .; clone_size: many; v_call: TRBV5-6; j_call: TRBJ2-7